This TCR beta chain was found in a study of cytomegalovirus exposure and HLA in healthy donors. A note on this clone: The antigen is undetermined.

The PCR had 60 Vbeta and 13 Jbeta primers. The protocol was immunoSEQ multiplex PCR, while the TCRdb copy is restricted to in-frame clones and leaves out a portion. The sample lists about 120,000 clones; less than 80% were seen once. This CDR3 has 15 residues. Germline-derived CDR1 and CDR2 are MNHNS and SASEGT. Germline trimming cut 1 base from V and 5 bases from J; bases unmatched to any gene: 4. Whole-study findings and limits: Within an earlier analysis, most TCR beta V segments proved productive either about 87% or about 30% of the time. Under in vitro conditions, three CMV-associated chains were confirmed as specific for CMV antigens. As a later analysis showed, a missense DCLRE1C variant was linked to trimming of TCR beta V- and J-genes.

Sequenced input: PBMCs. The TCR originated in a woman aged 40-49 years in good health and CMV-seropositive. The chain couples TRBV6-1 to TRBJ1-5, with 8 positions matching TRBD1. CDR3 bases: TGTGCCAGCAGTGAAGGTCAGGGGGCGCATCAGCCCCAGCATTTT. Translation gives CASSEGQGAHQPQHF.